These 6 T cell receptor beta chains originate from one sample sequenced in a study of identical twins. Via MiXCR, TCRdb re-called the 5' RACE reads, giving one row per CDR3 protein. Seen here are a few hundred thousand distinct CDR3 sequences, 12% to 15% observed once, and the top ten hold about 0.47%. These same data were also listed under a study on yellow fever vaccine responses in identical twins.

Sequencing was performed on CD4+ T cells sorted from blood. These receptors came from a woman under 30 in good health.

The table lists this clonotype with many counts. This rearrangement joins TRBV12-3 or TRBV12-4 to TRBJ1-1, with no clear D. V was pared by 2 bases and J by 6 bases, with 7 bases between. CDR3 size: 12 residues. Written as DNA, the CDR3 is TGTGCCAGCAGTTTACAGGTGCCTGAAGCTTTCTTT. It is translated as CASSLQVPEAFF.

The chain couples TRBV5-1 to TRBJ2-1, with 8 bases that match TRBD2. Per germline, CDR1 SGHRS and CDR2 YFSETQ. There are 15 residues in the CDR3. Trimming took 5 bases from V and 6 from J; bases not matched to a gene: 10. CDR3 nucleotide sequence: TGCGCCAGCAGTCCCACTAGCGGACCGGCCAATGAGCAGTTCTTC. Amino acids: CASSPTSGPANEQFF. The entire variable domain, with the rest obtained from reference TRBV5-1 and TRBJ2-1, is as follows: KAGVTQTPRYLIKTRGQQVTLSCSPISGHRSVSWYQQTPGQGLQFLFEYFSETQRNKGNFPGRFSGRQFSNSRSEMNVSTLELGDSALYLCASSPTSGPANEQFFGPGTRLTVL.

This clonotype was detected only a few times. The chain employs TRBV28 and TRBJ2-1; tentative D call: TRBD2 (6 bases). V gave up 3 bases and J gave up 3 bases, with 12 bases separating them. CDR3 length: 15 amino acids. Germline assignment: CDR1 MDHEN and CDR2 SYDVKM. The CDR3 reads CASSFKGGGYNEQFF. CDR3 nucleotide sequence: TGTGCCAGCAGTTTCAAGGGAGGCGGCTACAATGAGCAGTTCTTC.

The V gene is TRBV6-1, the J gene TRBJ1-2, with TRBD1 matching 9 bases. The CDR3 is 15 amino acids. The germline V gene has CDR1 MNHNS and CDR2 SASEGT. J gave up 2 bases and V 5 bases, and 6 bases lay outside the gene matches. In DNA, the CDR3 is TGTGCCAGCAGTCCGACAGGGGGGCGGAACTATGGCTACACCTTC. Encoded protein: CASSPTGGRNYGYTF.

The chain carries TRBV20-1 and TRBJ2-1; 7 nucleotides line up with TRBD1. Trimming took 5 bases from V and 0 from J; bases not matched to a gene: 4. The V gene's germline CDR1 is DFQATT and CDR2 SNEGSKA (reference sequence). There are 14 residues in the CDR3. This CDR3 reads CSAGRQGSYNEQFF. The CDR3 DNA is TGCAGTGCTGGGAGACAGGGCTCCTACAATGAGCAGTTCTTC.

V is TRBV12-3 or TRBV12-4 and J is TRBJ2-2; the D is unclear. This CDR3 has 13 residues. The V end lost 5 bases, the J end lost 6 bases, and 10 bases lay between the germline ends. The CDR3 region has the DNA TGTGCCAGCAGTCCTCAGGCTGCCGGGGAGCTGTTTTTT. Its protein is CASSPQAAGELFF.